This T cell receptor beta chain was sequenced for a study of shared clonotypes between healthy human individuals. The assay was immunoSEQ multiplex PCR, and TCRdb's table has in-frame clones only and misses some. The sample includes about 730,000 clones, approximately 77% of them seen just once. J gave up 4 bases and V 6 bases, and 0 bases lay outside the gene matches. Germline V gene sequence: CDR1 MDHEN, CDR2 SYDVKM. CDR3 length: 14 amino acids. Sequencing was done on a sample of memory CD4+ T cells sorted from blood. Subset in this sample: CD45RA-negative fraction. This TCR came from a woman aged 25 to 45 in good health. The chain links TRBV28 to TRBJ2-4; TRBD2 matches 13 bases. Here the CDR3 DNA reads TGTGCCAGCAGGGGACTAGCGGGGAAAAACATTCAGTACTTC. This translates into CASRGLAGKNIQYF.